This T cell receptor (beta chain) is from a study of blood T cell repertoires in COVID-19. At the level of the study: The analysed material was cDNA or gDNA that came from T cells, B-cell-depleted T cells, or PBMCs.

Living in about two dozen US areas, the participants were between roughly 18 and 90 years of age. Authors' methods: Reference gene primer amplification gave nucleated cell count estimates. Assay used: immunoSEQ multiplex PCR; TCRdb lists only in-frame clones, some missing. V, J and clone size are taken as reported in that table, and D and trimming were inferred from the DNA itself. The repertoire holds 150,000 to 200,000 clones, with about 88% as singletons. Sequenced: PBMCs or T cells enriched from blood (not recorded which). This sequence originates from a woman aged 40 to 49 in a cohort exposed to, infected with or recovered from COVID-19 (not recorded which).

The CDR3 loop reads CASSHSRGAGAHSNQPQHF. CDR3 coding DNA: TGCGCCAGCAGTCACTCCAGGGGAGCAGGGGCCCATAGCAATCAGCCCCAGCATTTT. V and J are TRBV23-1 and TRBJ1-5; D might be TRBD1 (6 bases). TRBV23-1 falls under the ORF class, with uncertain function. V was shortened by 3 bases and J by 0 bases, with 21 bases between the two germline ends. This CDR3 comprises 19 residues.